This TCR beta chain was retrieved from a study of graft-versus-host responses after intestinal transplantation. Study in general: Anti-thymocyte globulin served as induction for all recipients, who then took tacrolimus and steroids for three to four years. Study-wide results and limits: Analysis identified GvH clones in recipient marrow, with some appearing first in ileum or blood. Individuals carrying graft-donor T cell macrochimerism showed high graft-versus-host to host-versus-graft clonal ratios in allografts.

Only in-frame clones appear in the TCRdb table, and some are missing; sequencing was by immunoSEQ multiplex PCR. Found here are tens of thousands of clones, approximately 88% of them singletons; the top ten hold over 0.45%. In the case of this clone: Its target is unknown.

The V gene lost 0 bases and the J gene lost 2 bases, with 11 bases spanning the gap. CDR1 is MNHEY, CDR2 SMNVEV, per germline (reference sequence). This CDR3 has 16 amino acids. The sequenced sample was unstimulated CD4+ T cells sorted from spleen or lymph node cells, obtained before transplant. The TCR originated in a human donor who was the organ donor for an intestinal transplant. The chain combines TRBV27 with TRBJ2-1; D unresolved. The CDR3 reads CASSLSRSGAYNEQFF. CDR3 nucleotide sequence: TGTGCCAGCAGTTTATCGAGATCTGGGGCCTACAATGAGCAGTTCTTC.